Listed here are 29 T cell receptor beta chains from one sample, sequenced in a study of siplizumab effects on memory and regulatory T cells. Profiling relied on immunoSEQ multiplex PCR, and the TCRdb table lists in-frame clones only, not all of them. Of roughly 80,000 clones listed, 87% are singletons. Sequenced material: Tregs sorted from blood. Receptors were obtained from a human donor in good health.

This rearrangement joins TRBV6-6 to TRBJ2-7, with 9 bases identical to TRBD2. V was pared by 0 bases and J by 6 bases, with 3 bases of the junction left unmatched. Germline assignment: CDR1 MNHNY and CDR2 SVGAGI (reference sequence). This CDR3 spans 14 amino acids. The CDR3 is CASSYSSSGGEQYF. CDR3 DNA sequence: TGTGCCAGCAGTTACTCGAGTAGCGGGGGCGAGCAGTACTTC.

This chain joins TRBV7-2 and TRBJ1-1, with TRBD1 matching 8 bases. V lost 3 bases and J lost 3; bases outside the gene matches: 3. From germline, CDR1 is SGHTA and CDR2 FQGNSA. The CDR3 is made up of 14 amino acids. CDR3 DNA sequence: TGTGCCAGCAGCTTGGGGACAGGATACACTGAAGCTTTCTTT. Amino acids: CASSLGTGYTEAFF.

The chain has TRBV5-1 and TRBJ2-3, with 11 positions matching TRBD2. V lost 5 bases to trimming and J lost 4 bases; unmatched junction nucleotides: 9. The germline V gene encodes CDR1 SGHRS and CDR2 YFSETQ. This CDR3 contains 16 residues. DNA for the CDR3: TGCGCCAGCAGTTCTGGACTAGCGGGTGGATCAGATACGCAGTATTTT. Translating gives CASSSGLAGGSDTQYF.

V is TRBV2 and J is TRBJ1-2; D is unclear. The germline CDR1 and CDR2 sequences are SNHLY and FYNNEI. The CDR3 is 14 amino acids. V was shortened by 7 bases and J by 2 bases, with 14 bases between the two germline ends. The CDR3 coding sequence is TGTGCCAGCATTCAAGACGGGTTAAACTATGGCTACACCTTC. This translates into CASIQDGLNYGYTF.

The chain couples TRBV15 to TRBJ2-1; D ambiguous. This CDR3 has 17 amino acids. Trimming left V 1 base short and J 0 bases short, with 13 bases between. Germline CDR1 is LNHNV and CDR2 is YYDKDF (reference sequence). The DNA for the CDR3 is TGTGCCACCAGCAGAGGTCGGCCCGGTAGCTCCTACAATGAGCAGTTCTTC. Residues: CATSRGRPGSSYNEQFF.

The chain has TRBV6-5 and TRBJ1-3; unclear D gene. The CDR3 is made up of 15 amino acids. Looked up from germline, CDR1 is MNHEY and CDR2 is SVGAGI. V dropped 4 bases and J dropped 0 bases, with 10 bases sitting between them. Here the CDR3 reads CASSSTDISGNTIYF. CDR3 nucleotide sequence: TGTGCCAGCAGTTCCACGGATATCTCTGGAAACACCATATATTTT.

The CDR3 region is CAWKGPSYEQYF. Written as DNA, the CDR3 is TGTGCCTGGAAAGGGCCCTCCTACGAGCAGTACTTC. This chain links TRBV30 with TRBJ2-7; D call uncertain. Per the germline V gene, CDR1 is GTSNPN and CDR2 is SVGIG (reference sequence). This CDR3 contains 12 residues. Between the trimmed V and J ends, which lost 4 bases and 0 bases, there was a span of 7 bases.

The chain has TRBV18 and TRBJ1-6, with 7 bases matching TRBD1. V lost 3 bases and J lost 5; bases outside the gene matches: 1. This CDR3 has 14 residues. Per the germline V gene, CDR1 is KGHSH and CDR2 is LQKENI. CDR3 sequence reads: CASSPGTDNSPLHF. For the CDR3, the DNA is TGTGCCAGCTCACCTGGGACAGATAATTCACCCCTCCACTTT.

The gene calls are TRBV10-2 and TRBJ2-5, with D unresolved. V dropped 4 bases and J dropped 5 bases, with 5 bases sitting between them. The CDR3 has 11 residues. CDR1 and CDR2 (germline): WSHSY, SAAADI. Written as DNA, the CDR3 is TGCGCCAGCAGTGTATCGGAGACCCAGTACTTC. It yields the protein CASSVSETQYF.

This clone is labeled medium-sized. This chain links TRBV7-7 with TRBJ2-7; 10 positions agree with TRBD1. After removal of 3 bases from V and 3 bases from J, the junction contained 5 bases not matched to a gene. CDR1 and CDR2 from the germline V gene are SSHAT and FNYEAQ (reference sequence). This CDR3 comprises 15 residues. The CDR3 is CASSFRTGGIYEQYF. The CDR3 bases are TGTGCCAGCAGCTTTCGGACAGGGGGGATCTACGAGCAGTACTTC.

The chain employs TRBV6-5 and TRBJ2-1; D could derive from TRBD1 or TRBD2 (5 bases each). Germline assignment: CDR1 MNHEY and CDR2 SVGAGI. CDR3 size: 15 residues. Trimming left V 6 bases short and J 10 bases short, with 22 bases between. The CDR3 region is CASSPPGAPRWEQFF. The CDR3 coding sequence is TGTGCCAGCAGCCCCCCCGGGGCCCCGAGATGGGAGCAGTTCTTC.

The rearrangement joins TRBV7-2 to TRBJ2-3, with 7 bases that match TRBD1. Germline V gene sequence: CDR1 SGHTA, CDR2 FQGNSA. Trimming took 0 bases from V and 7 from J; bases not matched to a gene: 7. CDR3 length: 15 residues. Here the CDR3 DNA reads TGTGCCAGCAGCTTAGCGACAGGGCGTGCGAATACGCAGTATTTT. Amino acids: CASSLATGRANTQYF.

The rearrangement uses TRBV6-5 and TRBJ2-7; D is possibly TRBD1 or TRBD2 (7 bases each). Germline V gene data show CDR1 as MNHEY and CDR2 as SVGAGI. The CDR3 runs to 15 residues. Deletions cut 6 bases from V and 2 bases from J, with 17 bases between. CDR3 nucleotide sequence: TGTGCCAGCAGGAGGACTAGACAGGGAACCTACGAGCAGTACTTC. This sequence encodes CASRRTRQGTYEQYF.

The CDR3 loop reads CASSPSDRDLRGYTF. The CDR3 DNA sequence: TGTGCCAGCTCACCCTCAGACCGGGACCTTAGGGGCTACACCTTC. This sequence joins TRBV18 and TRBJ1-2; maybe TRBD1 (5 bases). Germline V gives CDR1 KGHSH, CDR2 LQKENI. V was cut by 3 bases and J by 8 bases, with 19 bases left in between. CDR3 length: 15 residues. Looking up the rest from reference TRBV18 and TRBJ1-2 gives the full variable domain: NAGVMQNPRHLVRRRGQEARLRCSPMKGHSHVYWYRQLPEEGLKFMVYLQKENIIDESGMPKERFSAEFPKEGPSILRIQQVVRGDSAAYFCASSPSDRDLRGYTFGSGTRLTVV.

This clone came up once. This rearrangement joins TRBV5-1 to TRBJ1-1; weak D call: TRBD1 (6 bases). CDR3 size: 12 residues. Germline CDR1 SGHRS, CDR2 YFSETQ. V lost 0 bases to trimming and J lost 10 bases, with 10 bases between them. The CDR3 here is CASSLGGQRAFF. The CDR3 DNA sequence: TGCGCCAGCAGCTTGGGTGGACAGCGAGCTTTCTTT.

This chain joins TRBV7-8 and TRBJ1-1; D unresolved. Trimming pared 4 bases from V and 9 bases from J, leaving 15 bases between. Looked up from germline, CDR1 is SGHVS and CDR2 is FQNEAQ. This CDR3 is 13 amino acids long. The CDR3 nucleotides read TGTGCCAGCAGCTCAAACCGTCAGTACCAAGCTTTCTTT. This sequence encodes CASSSNRQYQAFF.

This rearrangement joins TRBV6-1 to TRBJ1-2, with D unclear. Germline V gene data show CDR1 as MNHNS and CDR2 as SASEGT. The germline V and J ends were trimmed by 3 bases and 5 bases, with 7 bases remaining between them. The CDR3 has 12 amino acids. CDR3 protein: CASSDFSYGYTF. CDR3 DNA sequence: TGTGCCAGCAGTGATTTCAGTTATGGCTACACCTTC.

The chain is built from TRBV11-2 and TRBJ2-7, with 7 positions matching TRBD1. Trimming took 4 bases from V and 5 from J; bases not matched to a gene: 8. The CDR3 contains 14 residues. Germline assignment: CDR1 SGHAT and CDR2 FQNNGV. CDR3: CASSSQGLFNEQYF. The CDR3 region has the DNA TGTGCCAGCAGCTCACAGGGGCTCTTCAACGAGCAGTACTTC. The whole variable domain, remainder taken from reference TRBV11-2 and TRBJ2-7, is EAGVAQSPRYKIIEKRQSVAFWCNPISGHATLYWYQQILGQGPKLLIQFQNNGVVDDSQLPKDRFSAERLKGVDSTLKIQPAKLEDSAVYLCASSSQGLFNEQYFGPGTRLTVT.

The V gene is TRBV18, the J gene TRBJ2-1, with 8 bases lining up with TRBD2. Trimming removed 2 bases from V and 5 bases from J; junction bases left unmatched: 8. Germline V gives CDR1 KGHSH, CDR2 LQKENI. This CDR3 has 16 amino acids. The CDR3 DNA is TGTGCCAGCTCACCAATACTACTAGCGGACCACAATGAGCAGTTCTTC. It codes for CASSPILLADHNEQFF.

CDR3 sequence reads: CASSLWTRDTDNSPLHF. As DNA, the CDR3 is TGCGCCAGCAGCCTATGGACCCGGGACACCGATAATTCACCCCTCCACTTT. The chain recombines TRBV5-1 with TRBJ1-6; D perhaps matches TRBD1 (6 bases). Trimming took off 4 bases at V and 5 bases at J, with 19 bases between the two ends. Germline lookup yields CDR1 SGHRS and CDR2 YFSETQ. The CDR3 has 17 residues.

This clone was seen a single time. The CDR3 is CASSARGGRHNEQFF. The CDR3 bases are TGTGCCAGCAGCGCGCGGGGGGGCCGACACAATGAGCAGTTCTTC. The gene calls are TRBV7-2 and TRBJ2-1; 9 bases line up with TRBD2. From germline, CDR1 is SGHTA and CDR2 FQGNSA. The ends lost 5 bases at V and 5 bases at J; junction bases unmatched: 7. The CDR3 has 15 amino acids.

J is TRBJ1-5 and V is TRBV2; D is ambiguous. Germline V gene lookup returns CDR1 SNHLY and CDR2 FYNNEI. The length of the CDR3 is 12 residues. Trimming removed 6 bases from V and 5 bases from J, with 8 bases in between. CDR3 protein: CASSGTDQPQHF. The DNA of the CDR3 is TGTGCCAGCAGCGGCACAGATCAGCCCCAGCATTTT.

V and J are TRBV12-5 and TRBJ2-5; D might be TRBD1 (6 bases). The CDR3 runs to 14 residues. V gave up 1 base and J gave up 4 bases, with 10 bases separating them. From germline, CDR1 is LGHNT and CDR2 FRNRAP. CDR3 nucleotide sequence: TGTGCTAGTGGTTTGGGGGGGCTGGGAGAGACCCAGTACTTC. It yields the protein CASGLGGLGETQYF.

This chain connects TRBV10-3 to TRBJ2-1, with 11 bases lining up with TRBD2. In germline, CDR1 is ENHRY, CDR2 SYGVKD. The CDR3 extends over 14 amino acids. V trimming: 10 bases; J trimming: 7 bases; junction bases outside the gene matches: 9. In nucleotides, the CDR3 is TGTGCCACAGTAGCGGGGGGGCCCGGAAATGAGCAGTTCTTC. Protein product: CATVAGGPGNEQFF.

The chain has TRBV18 and TRBJ1-6, with no clear D. This CDR3 has 15 residues. Germline-derived CDR1 and CDR2 are KGHSH and LQKENI. The V and J ends lost 3 bases and 6 bases respectively, with 12 bases between them. DNA of the CDR3: TGTGCCAGCTCACCGACTCAAAACAGTAATTCACCCCTCCACTTT. Encoded protein: CASSPTQNSNSPLHF.

This clone turned up a few times. The gene calls are TRBV5-1 and TRBJ2-4; D is possibly TRBD1 or TRBD2 (5 bases each). The CDR3 runs to 14 residues. The germline gives CDR1 SGHRS, CDR2 YFSETQ. Trimming left V 1 base short and J 8 bases short, with 13 bases between. CDR3 coding DNA: TGCGCCAGCAGCTTGCAGGGACCTGGGTACATTCAGTACTTC. Its protein product is CASSLQGPGYIQYF.

The chain links TRBV6-5 to TRBJ1-2, with TRBD1 matching over 8 bases. The length of the CDR3 is 14 residues. Trimming at V came to 7 bases and at J to 4 bases, leaving 8 bases not matched to a gene. CDR1 is MNHEY, CDR2 SVGAGI, per germline. In DNA, the CDR3 is TGTGCCAGCAACCGACAGGGGAGCCCCTATGGCTACACCTTC. Protein product: CASNRQGSPYGYTF.

This chain uses TRBV6-6 with TRBJ2-7; D not certain. Between the trimmed V and J ends, which lost 2 bases and 2 bases, there was a span of 7 bases. This CDR3 comprises 13 residues. Germline V CDR1 and CDR2: MNHNY, SVGAGI (reference sequence). CDR3 protein: CASSYRQTYEQYF. CDR3 nucleotides: TGTGCCAGCAGTTACAGGCAGACCTACGAGCAGTACTTC.

The chain links TRBV28 to TRBJ1-4; D is perhaps TRBD1 (5 bases). The V gene's germline CDR1 is MDHEN and CDR2 SYDVKM. CDR3 size: 14 residues. Deletions cut 7 bases from V and 8 bases from J, with 17 bases between. For the CDR3, the DNA is TGTGCCAGCAATCCGGCAGGGTATGGAGAAAAACTGTTTTTT. Protein: CASNPAGYGEKLFF.